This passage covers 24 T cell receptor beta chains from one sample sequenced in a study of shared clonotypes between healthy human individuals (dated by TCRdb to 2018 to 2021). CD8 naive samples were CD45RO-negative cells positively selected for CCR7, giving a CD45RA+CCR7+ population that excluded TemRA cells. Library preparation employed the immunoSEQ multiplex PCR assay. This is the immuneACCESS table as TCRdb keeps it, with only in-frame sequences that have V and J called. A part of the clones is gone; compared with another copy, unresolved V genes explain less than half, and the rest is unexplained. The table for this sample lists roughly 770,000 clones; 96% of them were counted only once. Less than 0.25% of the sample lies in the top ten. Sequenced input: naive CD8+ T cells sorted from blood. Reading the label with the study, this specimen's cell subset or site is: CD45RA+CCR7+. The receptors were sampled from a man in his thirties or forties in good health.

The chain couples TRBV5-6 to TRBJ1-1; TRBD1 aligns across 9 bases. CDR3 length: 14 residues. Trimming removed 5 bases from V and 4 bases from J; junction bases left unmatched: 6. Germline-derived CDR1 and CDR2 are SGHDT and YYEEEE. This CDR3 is CASREQGAGTEAFF. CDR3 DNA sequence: TGTGCCAGCAGGGAACAGGGGGCGGGCACTGAAGCTTTCTTT.

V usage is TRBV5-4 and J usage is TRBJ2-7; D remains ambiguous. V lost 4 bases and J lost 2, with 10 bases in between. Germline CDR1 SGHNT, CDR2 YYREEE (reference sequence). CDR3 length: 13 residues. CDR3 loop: CASSPGPPYEQYF. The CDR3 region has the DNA TGTGCCAGCAGCCCCGGGCCCCCCTACGAGCAGTACTTC.

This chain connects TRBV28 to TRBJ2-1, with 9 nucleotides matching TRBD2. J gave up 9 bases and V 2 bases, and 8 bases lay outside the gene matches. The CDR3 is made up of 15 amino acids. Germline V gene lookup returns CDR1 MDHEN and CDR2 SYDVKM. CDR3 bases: TGTGCCAGCAGTTTACTTAGCGGGAGTCTTGGTGAGCAGTTCTTC. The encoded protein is CASSLLSGSLGEQFF.

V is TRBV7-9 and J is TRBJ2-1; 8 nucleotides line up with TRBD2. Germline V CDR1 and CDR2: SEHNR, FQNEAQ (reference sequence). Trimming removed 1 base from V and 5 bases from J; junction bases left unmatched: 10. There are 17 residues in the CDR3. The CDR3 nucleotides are TGTGCCAGCAGCTTAGAGCAGCGGGAGCGAACGGACAATGAGCAGTTCTTC. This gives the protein CASSLEQRERTDNEQFF.

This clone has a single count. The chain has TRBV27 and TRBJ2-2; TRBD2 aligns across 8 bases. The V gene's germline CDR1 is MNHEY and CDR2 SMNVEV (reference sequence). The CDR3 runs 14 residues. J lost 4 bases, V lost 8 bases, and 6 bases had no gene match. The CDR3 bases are TGTGCCAGCCAGTCGGGAGGGGCCACCGGGGAGCTGTTTTTT. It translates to CASQSGGATGELFF.

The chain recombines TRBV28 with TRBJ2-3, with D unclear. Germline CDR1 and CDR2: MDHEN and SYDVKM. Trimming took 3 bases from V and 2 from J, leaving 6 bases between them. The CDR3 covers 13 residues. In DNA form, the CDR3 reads TGTGCCAGCAGTTTTTTCGACACAGATACGCAGTATTTT. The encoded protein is CASSFFDTDTQYF.

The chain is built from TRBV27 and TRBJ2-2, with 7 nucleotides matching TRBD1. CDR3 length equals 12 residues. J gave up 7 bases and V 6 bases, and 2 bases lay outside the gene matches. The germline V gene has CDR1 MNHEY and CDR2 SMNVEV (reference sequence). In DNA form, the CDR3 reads TGTGCCAGCAGACAGGGGCTCGGGGAGCTGTTTTTT. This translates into CASRQGLGELFF.

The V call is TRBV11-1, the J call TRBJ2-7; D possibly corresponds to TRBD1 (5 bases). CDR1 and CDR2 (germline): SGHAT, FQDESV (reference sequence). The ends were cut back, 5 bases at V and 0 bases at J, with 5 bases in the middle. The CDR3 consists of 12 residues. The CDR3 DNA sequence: TGTGCCAGCAGCGGGGCCTCCTACGAGCAGTACTTC. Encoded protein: CASSGASYEQYF.

The CDR3 region has the DNA TGCAGCGTTGTGGGACTAGCGTTGGGCTCCTACAATGAGCAGTTCTTC. Its translation is CSVVGLALGSYNEQFF. This rearrangement joins TRBV29-1 to TRBJ2-1; 10 bases are a match to TRBD2. Germline CDR1 is SQVTM and CDR2 is ANQGSEA. With V trimmed by 4 bases and J by 0 bases, 6 bases remained unmatched. CDR3 size: 16 residues.

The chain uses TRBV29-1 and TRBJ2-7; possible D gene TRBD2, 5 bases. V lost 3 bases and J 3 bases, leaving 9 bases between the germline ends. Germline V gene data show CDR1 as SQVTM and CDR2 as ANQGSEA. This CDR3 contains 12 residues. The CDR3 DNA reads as TGCAGCGTTGACGGGGATAACTACGAGCAGTACTTC. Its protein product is CSVDGDNYEQYF.

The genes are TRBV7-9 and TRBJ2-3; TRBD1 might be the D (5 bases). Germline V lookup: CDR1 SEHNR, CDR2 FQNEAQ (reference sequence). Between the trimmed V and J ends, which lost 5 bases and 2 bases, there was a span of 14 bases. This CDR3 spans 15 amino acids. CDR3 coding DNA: TGTGCCAGCAGCGCACCCGCCGGACACACAGATACGCAGTATTTT. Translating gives CASSAPAGHTDTQYF.

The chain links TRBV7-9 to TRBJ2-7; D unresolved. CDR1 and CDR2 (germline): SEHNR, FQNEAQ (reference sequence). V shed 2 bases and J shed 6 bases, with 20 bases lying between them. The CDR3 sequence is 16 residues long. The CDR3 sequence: CASSLSFGRLAAEQYF. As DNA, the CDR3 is TGTGCCAGCAGCTTAAGTTTTGGCCGCTTGGCCGCCGAGCAGTACTTC.

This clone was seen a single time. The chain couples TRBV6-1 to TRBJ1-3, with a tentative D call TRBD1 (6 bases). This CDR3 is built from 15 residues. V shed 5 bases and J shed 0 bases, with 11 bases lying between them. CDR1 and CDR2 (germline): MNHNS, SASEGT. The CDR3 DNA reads TGTGCCAGCAGTAATAACAGGGCCTCTGGAAACACCATATATTTT. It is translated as CASSNNRASGNTIYF.

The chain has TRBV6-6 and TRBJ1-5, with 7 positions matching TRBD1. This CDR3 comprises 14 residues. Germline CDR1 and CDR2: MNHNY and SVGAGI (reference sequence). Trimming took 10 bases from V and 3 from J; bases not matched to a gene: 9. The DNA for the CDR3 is TGTGCCACAACTCCCAGGGGGGCCAATCAGCCCCAGCATTTT. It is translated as CATTPRGANQPQHF.

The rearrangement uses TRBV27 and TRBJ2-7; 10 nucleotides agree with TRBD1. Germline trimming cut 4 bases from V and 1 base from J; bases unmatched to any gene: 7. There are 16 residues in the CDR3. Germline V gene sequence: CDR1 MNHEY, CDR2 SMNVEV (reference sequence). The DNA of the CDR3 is TGTGCCAGCAGTTCAAGACAGGGGGCCACTTCCTACGAGCAGTACTTC. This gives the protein CASSSRQGATSYEQYF.

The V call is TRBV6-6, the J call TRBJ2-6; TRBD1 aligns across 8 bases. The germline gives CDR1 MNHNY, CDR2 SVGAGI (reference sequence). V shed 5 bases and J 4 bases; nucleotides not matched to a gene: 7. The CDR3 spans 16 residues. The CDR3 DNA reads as TGTGCCAGCAGTCTGAGCAGGGGGCCAGGGGCCAACGTCCTGACTTTC. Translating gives CASSLSRGPGANVLTF.

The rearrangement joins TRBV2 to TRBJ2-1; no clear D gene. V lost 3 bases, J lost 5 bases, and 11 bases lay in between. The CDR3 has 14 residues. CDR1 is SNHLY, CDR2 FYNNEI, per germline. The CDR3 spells CASSEVGSNNEQFF. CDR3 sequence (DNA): TGTGCCAGCAGTGAGGTTGGCTCAAACAATGAGCAGTTCTTC.

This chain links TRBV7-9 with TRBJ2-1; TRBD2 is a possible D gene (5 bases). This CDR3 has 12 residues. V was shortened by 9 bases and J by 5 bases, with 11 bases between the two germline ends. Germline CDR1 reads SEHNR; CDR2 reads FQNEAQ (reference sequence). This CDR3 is CASQEENNEQFF. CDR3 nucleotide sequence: TGTGCCAGTCAGGAGGAGAACAATGAGCAGTTCTTC.

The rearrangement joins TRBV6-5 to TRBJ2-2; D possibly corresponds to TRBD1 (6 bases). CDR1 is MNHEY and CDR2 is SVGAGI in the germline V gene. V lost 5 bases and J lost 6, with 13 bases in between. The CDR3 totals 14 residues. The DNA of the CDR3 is TGTGCCAGCAGTCCATCACAGGGTTCCGGGGAGCTGTTTTTT. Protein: CASSPSQGSGELFF.

The CDR3 region is CATQRTSVNYEQYF. The DNA for the CDR3 is TGTGCCACCCAGAGGACTAGCGTAAACTACGAGCAGTACTTC. This sequence joins TRBV2 and TRBJ2-7; 9 bases are a match to TRBD2. The V gene end was trimmed by 10 bases and the J gene end by 3 bases; junction bases not matched to a gene: 10. Germline CDR1 and CDR2: SNHLY and FYNNEI. CDR3 length equals 14 residues.

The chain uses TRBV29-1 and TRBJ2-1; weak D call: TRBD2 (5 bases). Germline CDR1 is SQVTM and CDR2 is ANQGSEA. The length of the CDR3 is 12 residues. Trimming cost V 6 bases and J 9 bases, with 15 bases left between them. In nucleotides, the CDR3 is TGCAGCGTCGATAGGGAGAAGTTTGAGCAGTTCTTC. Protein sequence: CSVDREKFEQFF.

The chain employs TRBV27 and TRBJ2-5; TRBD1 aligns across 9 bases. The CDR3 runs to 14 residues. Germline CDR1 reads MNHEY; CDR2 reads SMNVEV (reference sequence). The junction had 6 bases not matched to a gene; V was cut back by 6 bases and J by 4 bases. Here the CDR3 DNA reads TGTGCCAGCAGGACGGACAGGGGTGTAGAGACCCAGTACTTC. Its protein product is CASRTDRGVETQYF.

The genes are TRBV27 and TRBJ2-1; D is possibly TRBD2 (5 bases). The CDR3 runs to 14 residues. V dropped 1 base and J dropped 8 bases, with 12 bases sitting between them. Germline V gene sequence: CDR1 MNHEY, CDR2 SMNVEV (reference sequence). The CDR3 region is CASSLWAAGDEQFF. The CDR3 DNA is TGTGCCAGCAGTTTATGGGCAGCCGGGGATGAGCAGTTCTTC.

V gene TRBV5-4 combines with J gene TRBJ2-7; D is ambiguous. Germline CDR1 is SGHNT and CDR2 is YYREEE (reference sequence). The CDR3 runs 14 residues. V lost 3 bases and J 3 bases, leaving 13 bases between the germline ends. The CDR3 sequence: CASSSTHGGYEQYF. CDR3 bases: TGTGCCAGCAGCTCTACCCACGGCGGCTACGAGCAGTACTTC.